Below, one TCR beta chain is given with its context. Its antigen is unknown. The sample originates from a study of cytomegalovirus exposure and HLA in healthy donors. Findings and limits, study-wide: With further analysis later on, most CMV-associated TCR beta chains appeared HLA-restricted. Reports state that TCR beta sequences accurately predicted most subjects' HLA-A and HLA-B alleles.

V was clipped by 7 bases and J by 4 bases; unmatched bases: 5. This CDR3 has 14 residues. The germline V gene has CDR1 PRHDT and CDR2 FYEKMQ (reference sequence). The PCR contained 60 Vbeta and 13 Jbeta primers. TCRdb's copy holds only in-frame clones and misses some; the assay was immunoSEQ multiplex PCR. The table lists approximately 190,000 clones. The sequence derives from a man under 40 in good health and CMV-seronegative. The chain recombines TRBV13 with TRBJ1-2; 11 bases fit TRBD1. Sequencing was performed on PBMCs. CDR3 DNA: TGTGCCAGCAAAAGGACAGGGGGCGCCTATGGCTACACCTTC. Its protein is CASKRTGGAYGYTF.